This T cell receptor beta chain appears in the sequencing data of a study of cytomegalovirus exposure and HLA in healthy donors. Broader study findings: Some 16,000 TCR beta sequences were associated with HLA alleles at 0.05 false discovery rate in a later analysis.

To note about this clone: Its matching antigen is unknown.

The length of the CDR3 is 12 residues. Trimming removed 2 bases from V and 7 bases from J, with 9 bases in between. Germline V CDR1 and CDR2: MNHNY, SVGAGI (reference sequence). The study ran its PCR with 60 Vbeta and 13 Jbeta primers. This table comes from immunoSEQ multiplex PCR, and its TCRdb copy is limited to in-frame clones, with some not included. Here the sample spans 150,000 or so clones, around 72% being singletons. The sequenced material came from PBMCs. This rearrangement joins TRBV6-6 to TRBJ2-7; D unresolved. This sequence originates from a man in his late teens or twenties in good health and CMV-seropositive. Here the CDR3 reads CASSYPPREQYF. DNA for the CDR3: TGTGCCAGCAGTTACCCCCCGAGGGAGCAGTACTTC.